The TCR beta chain under discussion was sequenced for a study of blood T cell repertoires in COVID-19. The method was immunoSEQ multiplex PCR; TCRdb's version includes in-frame clones alone and lacks a portion of them. This table holds about 370,000 clones, more than 80% found once. The ends were cut back, 1 base at V and 4 bases at J, with 14 bases in the middle. CDR1 is LGHNA, CDR2 YSLEER, per germline. CDR3 length: 15 residues. Sequenced sample: peripheral blood. The chain is built from TRBV4-3 and TRBJ2-7; maybe TRBD2 (6 bases). The TCR was taken from a woman in her 30s with COVID-19, enrolled during active disease. CDR3 in DNA: TGCGCCAGCAGCCAAGGGGACCTTCGGGGGTACGAGCAGTACGTC. Amino acid sequence: CASSQGDLRGYEQYV.